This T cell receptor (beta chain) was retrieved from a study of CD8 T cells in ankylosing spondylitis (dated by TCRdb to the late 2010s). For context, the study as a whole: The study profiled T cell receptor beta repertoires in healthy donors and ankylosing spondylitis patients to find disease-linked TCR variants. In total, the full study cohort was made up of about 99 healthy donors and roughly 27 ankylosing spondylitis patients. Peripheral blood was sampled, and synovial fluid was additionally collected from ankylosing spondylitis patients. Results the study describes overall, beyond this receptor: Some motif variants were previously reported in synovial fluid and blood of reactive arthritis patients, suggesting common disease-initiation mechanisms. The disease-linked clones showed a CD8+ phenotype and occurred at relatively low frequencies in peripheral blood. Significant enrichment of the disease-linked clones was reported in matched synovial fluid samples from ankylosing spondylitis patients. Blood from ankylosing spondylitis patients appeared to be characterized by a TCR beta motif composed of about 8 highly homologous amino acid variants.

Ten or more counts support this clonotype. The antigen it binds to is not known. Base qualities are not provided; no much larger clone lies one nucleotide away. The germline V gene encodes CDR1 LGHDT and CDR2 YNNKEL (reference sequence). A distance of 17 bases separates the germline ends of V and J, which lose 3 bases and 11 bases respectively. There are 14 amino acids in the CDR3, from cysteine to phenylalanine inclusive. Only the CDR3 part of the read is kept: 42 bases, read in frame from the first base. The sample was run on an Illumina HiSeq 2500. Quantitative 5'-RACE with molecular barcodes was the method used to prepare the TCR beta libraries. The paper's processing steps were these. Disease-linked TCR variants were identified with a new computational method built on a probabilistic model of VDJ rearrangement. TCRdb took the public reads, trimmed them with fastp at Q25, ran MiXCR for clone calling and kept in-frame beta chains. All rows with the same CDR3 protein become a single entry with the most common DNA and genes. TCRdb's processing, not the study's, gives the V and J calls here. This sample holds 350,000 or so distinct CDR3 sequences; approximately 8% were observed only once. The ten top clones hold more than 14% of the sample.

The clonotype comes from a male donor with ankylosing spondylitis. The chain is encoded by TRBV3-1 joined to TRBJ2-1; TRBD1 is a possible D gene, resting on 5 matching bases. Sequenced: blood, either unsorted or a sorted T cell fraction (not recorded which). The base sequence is TGTGCCAGCAGCCATTTTCAGGGCTCCCGAAAGCAGTTCTTC. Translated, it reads CASSHFQGSRKQFF.